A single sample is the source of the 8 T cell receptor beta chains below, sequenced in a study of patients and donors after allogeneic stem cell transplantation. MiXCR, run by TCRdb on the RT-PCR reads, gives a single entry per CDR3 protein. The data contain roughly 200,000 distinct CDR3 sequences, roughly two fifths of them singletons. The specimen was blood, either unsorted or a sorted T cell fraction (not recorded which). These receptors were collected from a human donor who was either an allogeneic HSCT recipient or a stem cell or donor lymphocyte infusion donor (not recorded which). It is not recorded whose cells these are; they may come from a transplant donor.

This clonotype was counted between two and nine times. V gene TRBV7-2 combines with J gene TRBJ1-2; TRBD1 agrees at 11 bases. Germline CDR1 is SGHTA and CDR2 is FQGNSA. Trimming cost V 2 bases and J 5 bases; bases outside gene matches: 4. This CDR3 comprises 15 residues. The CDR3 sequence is CASSLQDRGQYGYTF. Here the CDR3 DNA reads TGTGCCAGCAGCTTACAGGACAGGGGGCAGTATGGCTACACCTTC.

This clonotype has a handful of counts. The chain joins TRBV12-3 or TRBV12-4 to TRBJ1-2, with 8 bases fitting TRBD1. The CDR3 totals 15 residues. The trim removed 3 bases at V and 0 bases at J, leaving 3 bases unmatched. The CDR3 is CASSFRDRPNYGYTF. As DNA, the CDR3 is TGTGCCAGCAGTTTCAGGGACAGGCCTAACTATGGCTACACCTTC.

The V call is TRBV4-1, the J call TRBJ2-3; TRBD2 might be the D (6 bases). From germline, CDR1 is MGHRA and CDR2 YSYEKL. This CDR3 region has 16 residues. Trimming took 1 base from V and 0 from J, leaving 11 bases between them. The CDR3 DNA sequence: TGCGCCAGCAGCCAAGTAATTCTAGCGAGCACAGATACGCAGTATTTT. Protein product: CASSQVILASTDTQYF.

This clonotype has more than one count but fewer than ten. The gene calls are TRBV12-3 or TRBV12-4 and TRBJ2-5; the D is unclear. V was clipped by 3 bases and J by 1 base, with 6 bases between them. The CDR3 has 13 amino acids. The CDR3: CASSLSSQETQYF. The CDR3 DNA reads TGTGCCAGCAGTTTGAGCAGCCAAGAGACCCAGTACTTC.

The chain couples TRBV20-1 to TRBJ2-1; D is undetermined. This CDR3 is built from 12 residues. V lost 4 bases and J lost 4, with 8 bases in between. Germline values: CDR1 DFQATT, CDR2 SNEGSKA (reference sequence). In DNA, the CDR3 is TGCAGTGCTAATGAGGATTACAATGAGCAGTTCTTC. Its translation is CSANEDYNEQFF.

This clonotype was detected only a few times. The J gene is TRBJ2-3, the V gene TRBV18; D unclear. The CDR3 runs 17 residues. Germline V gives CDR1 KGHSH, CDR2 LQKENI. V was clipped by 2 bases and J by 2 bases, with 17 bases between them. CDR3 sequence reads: CASSPLGSPSTTDTQYF. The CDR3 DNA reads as TGTGCCAGCTCACCATTGGGCAGTCCAAGCACCACAGATACGCAGTATTTT.

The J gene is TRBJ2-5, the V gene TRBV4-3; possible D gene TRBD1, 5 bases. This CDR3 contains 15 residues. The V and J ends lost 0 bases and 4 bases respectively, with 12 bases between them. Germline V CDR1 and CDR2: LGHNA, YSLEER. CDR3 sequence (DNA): TGCGCCAGCAGCCAAGATCCCAGGGCAGGAGAGACCCAGTACTTC. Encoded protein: CASSQDPRAGETQYF.

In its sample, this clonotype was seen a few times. The CDR3 DNA sequence: TGCAGCGTTGACGACGGAGGCCCGGACAATGAGCAGTTCTTC. Its protein product is CSVDDGGPDNEQFF. J is TRBJ2-1 and V is TRBV29-1; perhaps TRBD2 as D (5 bases). V shed 3 bases and J shed 5 bases, with 14 bases lying between them. Per the germline V gene, CDR1 is SQVTM and CDR2 is ANQGSEA. The CDR3 covers 14 residues.